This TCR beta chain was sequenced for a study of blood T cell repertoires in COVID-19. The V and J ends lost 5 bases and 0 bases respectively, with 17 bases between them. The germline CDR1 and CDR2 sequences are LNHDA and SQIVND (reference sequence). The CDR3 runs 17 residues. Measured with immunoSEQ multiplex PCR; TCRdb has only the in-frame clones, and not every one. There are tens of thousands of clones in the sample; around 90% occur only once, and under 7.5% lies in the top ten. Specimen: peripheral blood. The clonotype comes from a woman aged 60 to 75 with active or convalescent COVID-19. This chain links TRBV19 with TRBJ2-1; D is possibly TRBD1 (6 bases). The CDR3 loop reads CASSFSHRESSYNEQFF. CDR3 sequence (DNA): TGTGCCAGTAGTTTTTCACACAGGGAGAGCTCCTACAATGAGCAGTTCTTC.